This T cell receptor (beta chain) was retrieved from a study of cytotoxic CD8 clonotypes in ibrutinib-treated CLL. As for the study in general: On average, each sample had roughly 250,000 productive templates and 94,082 productive rearrangements.

As regards this clone: Its antigen is not known.

This CDR3 comprises 16 residues. V lost 3 bases to trimming and J lost 6 bases; unmatched junction nucleotides: 7. Germline V lookup: CDR1 SGHTA, CDR2 FQGNSA. Whole-study results and caveats: Starting clonality was above that of age-matched healthy donors and tracked circulating CD8+ T-cell counts. Public clonotypes (which were uncommon) either contracted or remained stable on treatment. Sampling times (in sustained-remission versus progressing patients) were not the same.

Produced via immunoSEQ multiplex PCR; TCRdb's table is partial and in-frame only. The table lists some 20,000 clones, over 70% of them singletons. The sequenced sample was PBMCs, obtained before ibrutinib treatment. This chain uses TRBV7-2 with TRBJ2-4; 11 nucleotides agree with TRBD2. The receptor's source is a human donor with chronic lymphocytic leukemia. The CDR3 nucleotides are TGTGCCAGCAGCTTCTTAGCGGGGGGGCCAGGAAACATTCAGTACTTC. This gives the protein CASSFLAGGPGNIQYF.